The T cell receptor beta chain described here comes from a study of T cells in Graves' hyperthyroidism and ophthalmopathy. There were TCR beta CDR3 regions amplified from RNA transcripts. In the first-round RT-PCR of the TCR CDR3, the HTBI primer set was used. TCRdb redid the calling of the multiplex PCR reads with MiXCR, one entry per CDR3 protein. The repertoire includes roughly 600,000 distinct CDR3 sequences, roughly 15% of them detected once, and approximately 12% sits in the top ten. About this clonotype: The antigen remains undetermined.

More than 8 ml fresh peripheral blood yielded the PBMCs. Trimming cost V 0 bases and J 0 bases, with 9 bases left between them. The length of the CDR3 is 16 residues. In germline, CDR1 is SGHVS, CDR2 FQNEAQ. Overall study findings and caveats: Most thyroid clonotypes that were expanded above 0.001 also turned up in blood.

The sequencing input was blood. The receptor comes from a woman in her fifties or sixties with Graves' ophthalmopathy. This rearrangement joins TRBV7-8 to TRBJ1-5; D gene unclear. The CDR3 reads CASSLAGGLSNQPQHF. The DNA of the CDR3 is TGTGCCAGCAGCTTAGCCGGTGGTCTTAGCAATCAGCCCCAGCATTTT.